This T cell receptor beta chain comes out of a study of cytomegalovirus exposure and HLA in healthy donors. PCR was performed using 60 Vbeta and 13 Jbeta primers. The assay was immunoSEQ multiplex PCR, and TCRdb's table has in-frame clones only and misses some. The data hold more than 90,000 clones, with approximately 85% observed a single time. Trimming cost V 7 bases and J 3 bases, with 12 bases left between them. CDR3 length: 13 residues. The germline V gene has CDR1 SGHTA and CDR2 FQGNSA. The sequence was obtained from a man in his thirties or forties in good health and CMV-seronegative. What was sequenced was PBMCs. The chain couples TRBV7-2 to TRBJ2-5; D unclear. The CDR3 here is CASKFVREETQYF. The DNA for the CDR3 is TGTGCCAGCAAGTTTGTAAGAGAAGAGACCCAGTACTTC.